Presented here are 5 T cell receptor beta chains from one specimen sequenced in a study of blood T cells in healthy people across ages. The use of a sample-barcoded 5' primer and a J-beta primer mix characterized a second PCR of about 6 to 11 cycles. TCRdb fed the 5' RACE reads into MiXCR, producing one record per CDR3 protein. In the table there are roughly 1.4 million distinct CDR3 sequences, approximately 63% of which are singletons. The material sequenced was blood. These receptors were taken from a man in his late teens or twenties in good health.

This sequence joins TRBV7-9 and TRBJ1-2; D uncertain. Germline CDR1 is SEHNR and CDR2 is FQNEAQ (reference sequence). The V and J ends lost 1 base and 4 bases respectively, with 10 bases between them. This CDR3 is 14 amino acids long. For the CDR3, the DNA is TGTGCCAGCAGCTTAGACAACACAATCTATGGCTACACCTTC. It encodes CASSLDNTIYGYTF.

The chain uses TRBV20-1 and TRBJ2-7, with a possible D match to TRBD2 (5 bases). The J call may be mistaken, given a closer DNA end match to TRBJ2-5. Germline V gives CDR1 DFQATT, CDR2 SNEGSKA (reference sequence). The CDR3 extends over 15 amino acids. Written as DNA, the CDR3 is TGCAGTGCTCCCATCACTAGTACTCTTCAAGAGACCCAGTACTTC. As protein: CSAPITSTLQETQYF.

The chain couples TRBV12-3 or TRBV12-4 to TRBJ1-2; TRBD1 matches at 7 bases. The V and J ends lost 5 bases and 2 bases, in that order; junction bases with no gene match: 5. The length of the CDR3 is 14 residues. CDR3 region: CASSPRQGNYGYTF. The CDR3 DNA is TGTGCCAGCAGTCCCCGACAGGGCAACTATGGCTACACCTTC.

V usage is TRBV30 and J usage is TRBJ1-5; D possibly corresponds to TRBD1 (5 bases). V lost 7 bases to trimming and J lost 3 bases, with 10 bases between them. Germline CDR1 reads GTSNPN; CDR2 reads SVGIG (reference sequence). The CDR3 totals 12 residues. This CDR3 is CAYRRDNQPQHF. In DNA form, the CDR3 reads TGTGCCTACAGGCGGGACAATCAGCCCCAGCATTTT.

This rearrangement joins TRBV10-3 to TRBJ2-1; 8 nucleotides align to TRBD1. Trimming cost V 10 bases and J 8 bases; bases outside gene matches: 10. Germline assignment: CDR1 ENHRY and CDR2 SYGVKD. There are 13 residues in the CDR3. In nucleotides, the CDR3 is TGTGCCACCAGGGACAGGAGATACGATGAGCAGTTCTTC. It codes for CATRDRRYDEQFF.